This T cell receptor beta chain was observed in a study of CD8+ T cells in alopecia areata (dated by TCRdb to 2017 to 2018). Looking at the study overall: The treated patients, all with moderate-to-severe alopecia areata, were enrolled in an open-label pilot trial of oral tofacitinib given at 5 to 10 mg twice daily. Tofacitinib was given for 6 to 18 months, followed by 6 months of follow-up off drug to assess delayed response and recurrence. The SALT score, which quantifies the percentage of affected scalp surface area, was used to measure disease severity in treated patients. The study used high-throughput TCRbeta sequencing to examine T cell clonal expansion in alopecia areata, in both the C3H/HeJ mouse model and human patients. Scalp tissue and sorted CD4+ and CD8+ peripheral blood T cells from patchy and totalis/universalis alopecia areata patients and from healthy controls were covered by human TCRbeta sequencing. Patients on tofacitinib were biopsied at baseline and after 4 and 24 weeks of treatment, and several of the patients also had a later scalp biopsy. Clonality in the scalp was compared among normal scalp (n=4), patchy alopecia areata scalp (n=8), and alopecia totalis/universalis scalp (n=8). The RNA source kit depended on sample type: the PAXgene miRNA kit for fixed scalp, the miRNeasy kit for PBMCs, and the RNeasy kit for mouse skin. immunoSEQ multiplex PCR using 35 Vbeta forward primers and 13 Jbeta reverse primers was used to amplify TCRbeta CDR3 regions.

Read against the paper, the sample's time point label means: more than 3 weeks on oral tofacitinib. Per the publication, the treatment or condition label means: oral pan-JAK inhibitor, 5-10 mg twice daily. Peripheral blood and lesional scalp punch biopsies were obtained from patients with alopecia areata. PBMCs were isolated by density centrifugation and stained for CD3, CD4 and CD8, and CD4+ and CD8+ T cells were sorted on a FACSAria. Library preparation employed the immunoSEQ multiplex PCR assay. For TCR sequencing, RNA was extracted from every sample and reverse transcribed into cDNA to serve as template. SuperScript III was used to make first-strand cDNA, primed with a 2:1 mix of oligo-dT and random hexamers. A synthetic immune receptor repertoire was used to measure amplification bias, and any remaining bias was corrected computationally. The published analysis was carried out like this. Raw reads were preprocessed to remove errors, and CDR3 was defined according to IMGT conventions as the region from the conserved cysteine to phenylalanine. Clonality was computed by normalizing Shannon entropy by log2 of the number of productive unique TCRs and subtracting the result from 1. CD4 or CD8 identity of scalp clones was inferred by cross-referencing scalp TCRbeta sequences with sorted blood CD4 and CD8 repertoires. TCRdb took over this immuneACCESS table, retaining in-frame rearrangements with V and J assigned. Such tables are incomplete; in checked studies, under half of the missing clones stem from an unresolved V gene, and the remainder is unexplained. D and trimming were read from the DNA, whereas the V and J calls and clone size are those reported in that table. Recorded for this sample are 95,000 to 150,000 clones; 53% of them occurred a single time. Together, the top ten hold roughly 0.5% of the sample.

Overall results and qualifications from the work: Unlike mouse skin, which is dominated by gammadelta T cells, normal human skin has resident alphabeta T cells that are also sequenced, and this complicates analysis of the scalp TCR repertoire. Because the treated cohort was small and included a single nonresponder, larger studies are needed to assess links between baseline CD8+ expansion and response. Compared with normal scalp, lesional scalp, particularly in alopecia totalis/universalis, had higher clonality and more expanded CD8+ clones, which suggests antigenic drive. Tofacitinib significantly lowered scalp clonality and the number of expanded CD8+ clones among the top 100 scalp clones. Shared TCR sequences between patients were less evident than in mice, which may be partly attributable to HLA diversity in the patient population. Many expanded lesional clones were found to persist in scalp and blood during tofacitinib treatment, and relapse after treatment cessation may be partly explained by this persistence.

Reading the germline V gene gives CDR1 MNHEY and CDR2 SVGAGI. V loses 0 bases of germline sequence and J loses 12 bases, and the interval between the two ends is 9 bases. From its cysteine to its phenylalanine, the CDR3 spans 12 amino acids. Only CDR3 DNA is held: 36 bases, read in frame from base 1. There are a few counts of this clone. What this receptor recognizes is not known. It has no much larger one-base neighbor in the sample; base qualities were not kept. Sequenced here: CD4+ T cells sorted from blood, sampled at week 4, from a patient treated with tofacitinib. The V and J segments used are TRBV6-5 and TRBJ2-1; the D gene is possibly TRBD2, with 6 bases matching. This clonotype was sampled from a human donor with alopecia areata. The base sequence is TGTGCCAGCAGTTACTCGGAGGGACTGCAGTTCTTC. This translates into CASSYSEGLQFF.